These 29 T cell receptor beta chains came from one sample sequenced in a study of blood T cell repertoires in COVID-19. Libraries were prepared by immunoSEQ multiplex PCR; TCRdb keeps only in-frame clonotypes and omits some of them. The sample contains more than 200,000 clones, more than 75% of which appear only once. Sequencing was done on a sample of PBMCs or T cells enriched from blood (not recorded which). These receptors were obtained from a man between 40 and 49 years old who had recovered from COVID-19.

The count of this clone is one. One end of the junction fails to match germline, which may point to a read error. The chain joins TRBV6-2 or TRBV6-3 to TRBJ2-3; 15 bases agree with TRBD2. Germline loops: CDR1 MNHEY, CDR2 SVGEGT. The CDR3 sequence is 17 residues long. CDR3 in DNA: TGCGCCAGCAGTTACGGACTAGCGGGGGGGGGTAGTGATACGCAGTATTTT. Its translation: CASSYGLAGGGSDTQYF.

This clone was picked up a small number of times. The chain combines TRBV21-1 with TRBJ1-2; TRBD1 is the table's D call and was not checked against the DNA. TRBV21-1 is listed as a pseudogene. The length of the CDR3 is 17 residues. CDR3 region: CASSKEATATSYYGYTF. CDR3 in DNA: TGTGCCAGCAGCAAAGAAGCTACAGCAACTTCCTACTATGGCTACACCTTC.

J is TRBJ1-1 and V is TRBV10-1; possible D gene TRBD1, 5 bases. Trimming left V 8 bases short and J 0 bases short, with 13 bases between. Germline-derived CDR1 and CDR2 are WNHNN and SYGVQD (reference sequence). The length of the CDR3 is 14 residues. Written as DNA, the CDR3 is TGCGCCAGCCCACTGGGAGGGGTGAACACTGAAGCTTTCTTT. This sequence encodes CASPLGGVNTEAFF.

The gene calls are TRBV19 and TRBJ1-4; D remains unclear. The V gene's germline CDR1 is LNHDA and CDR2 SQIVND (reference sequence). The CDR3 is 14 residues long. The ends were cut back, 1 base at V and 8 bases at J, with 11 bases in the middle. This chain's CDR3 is CASSIGGVSEKLFF. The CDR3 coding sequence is TGTGCCAGTAGTATAGGCGGGGTTTCGGAAAAACTGTTTTTT. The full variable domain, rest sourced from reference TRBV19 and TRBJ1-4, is DGGITQSPKYLFRKEGQNVTLSCEQNLNHDAMYWYRQDPGQGLRLIYYSQIVNDFQKGDIAEGYSVSREKKESFPLTVTSAQKNPTAFYLCASSIGGVSEKLFFGSGTQLSVL.

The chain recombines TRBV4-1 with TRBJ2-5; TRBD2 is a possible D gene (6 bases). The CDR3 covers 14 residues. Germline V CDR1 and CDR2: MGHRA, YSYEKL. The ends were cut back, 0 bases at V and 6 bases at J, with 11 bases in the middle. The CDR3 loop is CASSQELASKTQYF. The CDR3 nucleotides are TGCGCCAGCAGCCAAGAACTAGCTTCGAAGACCCAGTACTTC.

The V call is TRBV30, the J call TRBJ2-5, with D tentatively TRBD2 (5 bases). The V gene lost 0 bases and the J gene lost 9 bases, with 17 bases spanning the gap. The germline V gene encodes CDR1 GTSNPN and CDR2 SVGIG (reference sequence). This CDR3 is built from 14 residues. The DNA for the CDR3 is TGTGCCTGGAGTGTAAAGGATTTGTCGGGATCCCAGTACTTC. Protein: CAWSVKDLSGSQYF. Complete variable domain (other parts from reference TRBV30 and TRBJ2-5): SQTIHQWPATLVQPVGSPLSLECTVEGTSNPNLYWYRQAAGRGLQLLFYSVGIGQISSEVPQNLSASRPQDRQFILSSKKLLLSDSGFYLCAWSVKDLSGSQYFGPGTRLLVL.

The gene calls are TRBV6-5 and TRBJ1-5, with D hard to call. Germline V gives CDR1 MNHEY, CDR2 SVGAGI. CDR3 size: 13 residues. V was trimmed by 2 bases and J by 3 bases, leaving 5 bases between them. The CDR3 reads CASSYEINQPQHF. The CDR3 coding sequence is TGTGCCAGCAGTTACGAGATCAATCAGCCCCAGCATTTT.

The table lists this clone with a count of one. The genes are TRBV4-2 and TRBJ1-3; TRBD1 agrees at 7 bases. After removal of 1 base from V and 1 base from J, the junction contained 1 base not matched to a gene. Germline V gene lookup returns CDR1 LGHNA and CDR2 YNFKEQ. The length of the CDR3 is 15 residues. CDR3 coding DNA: TGTGCCAGCAGCCAAGGACAGGGATCTGGAAACACCATATATTTT. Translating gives CASSQGQGSGNTIYF.

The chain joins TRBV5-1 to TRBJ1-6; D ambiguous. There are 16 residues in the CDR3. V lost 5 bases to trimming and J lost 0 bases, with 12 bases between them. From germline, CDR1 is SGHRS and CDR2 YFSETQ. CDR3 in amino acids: CASRSVESSYNSPLHF. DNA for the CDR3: TGCGCCAGCAGGTCTGTGGAGAGCTCCTATAATTCACCCCTCCACTTT.

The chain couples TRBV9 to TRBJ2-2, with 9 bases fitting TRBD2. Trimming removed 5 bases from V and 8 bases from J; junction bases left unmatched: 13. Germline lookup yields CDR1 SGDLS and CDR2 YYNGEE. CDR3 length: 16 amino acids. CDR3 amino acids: CASSPVGSGRAGELFF. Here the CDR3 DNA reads TGTGCCAGCAGTCCAGTCGGTAGCGGGAGAGCTGGGGAGCTGTTTTTT.

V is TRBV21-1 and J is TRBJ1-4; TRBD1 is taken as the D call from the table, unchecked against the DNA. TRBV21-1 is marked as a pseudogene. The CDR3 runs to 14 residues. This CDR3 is CASSNGQGDEKLFF. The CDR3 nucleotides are TGTGCCAGCAGCAATGGCCAGGGGGACGAAAAACTGTTTTTT.

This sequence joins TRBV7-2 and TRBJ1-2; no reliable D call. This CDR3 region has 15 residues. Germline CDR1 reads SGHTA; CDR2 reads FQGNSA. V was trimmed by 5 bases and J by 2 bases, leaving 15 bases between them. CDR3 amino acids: CASSLEVGRNYGYTF. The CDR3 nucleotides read TGTGCCAGCAGCCTTGAGGTCGGCAGAAACTATGGCTACACCTTC. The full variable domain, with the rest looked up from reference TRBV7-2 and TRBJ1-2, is GAGVSQSPSNKVTEKGKDVELRCDPISGHTALYWYRQSLGQGLEFLIYFQGNSAPDKSGLPSDRFSAERTGGSVSTLTIQRTQQEDSAVYLCASSLEVGRNYGYTFGSGTRLTVV.

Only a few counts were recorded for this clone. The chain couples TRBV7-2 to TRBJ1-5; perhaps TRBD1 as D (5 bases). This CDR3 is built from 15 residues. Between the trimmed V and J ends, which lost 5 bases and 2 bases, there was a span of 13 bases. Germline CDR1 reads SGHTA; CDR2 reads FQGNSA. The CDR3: CASSLEGGGNQPQHF. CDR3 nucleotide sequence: TGTGCCAGCAGCCTTGAGGGAGGGGGCAATCAGCCCCAGCATTTT. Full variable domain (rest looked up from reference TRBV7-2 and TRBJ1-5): GAGVSQSPSNKVTEKGKDVELRCDPISGHTALYWYRQSLGQGLEFLIYFQGNSAPDKSGLPSDRFSAERTGGSVSTLTIQRTQQEDSAVYLCASSLEGGGNQPQHFGDGTRLSIL.

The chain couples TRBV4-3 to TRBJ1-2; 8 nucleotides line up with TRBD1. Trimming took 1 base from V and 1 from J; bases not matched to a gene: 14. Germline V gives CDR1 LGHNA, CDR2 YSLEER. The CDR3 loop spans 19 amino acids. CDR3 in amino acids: CASSQVSASETGVNYGYTF. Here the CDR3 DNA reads TGCGCCAGCAGCCAAGTATCCGCCTCTGAGACAGGGGTTAACTATGGCTACACCTTC.

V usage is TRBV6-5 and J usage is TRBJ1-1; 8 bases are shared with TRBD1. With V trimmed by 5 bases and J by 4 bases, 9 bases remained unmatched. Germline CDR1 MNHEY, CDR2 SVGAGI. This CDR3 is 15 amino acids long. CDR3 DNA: TGTGCCAGCAGTCGAGCGACAGGGGCGAGCACTGAAGCTTTCTTT. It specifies CASSRATGASTEAFF.

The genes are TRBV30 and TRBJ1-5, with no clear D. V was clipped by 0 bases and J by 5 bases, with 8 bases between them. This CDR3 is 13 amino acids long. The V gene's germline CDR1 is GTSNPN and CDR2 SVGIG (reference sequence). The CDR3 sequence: CAWSVEGDQPQHF. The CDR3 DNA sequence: TGTGCCTGGAGTGTAGAGGGAGATCAGCCCCAGCATTTT.

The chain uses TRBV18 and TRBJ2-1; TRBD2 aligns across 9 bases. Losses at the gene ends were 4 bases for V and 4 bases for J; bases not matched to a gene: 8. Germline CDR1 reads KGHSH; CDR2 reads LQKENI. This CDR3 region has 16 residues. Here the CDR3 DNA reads TGTGCCAGCTCACTCCAAGCGGGGGGCCAATACAATGAGCAGTTCTTC. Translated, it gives CASSLQAGGQYNEQFF.

Written as DNA, the CDR3 is TGTGCCAGCCAGTCGGGAAGTCAGGGAAACACCATATATTTT. This sequence encodes CASQSGSQGNTIYF. The chain recombines TRBV19 with TRBJ1-3; D not resolved. The CDR3 length is 14 residues. Trimming pared 9 bases from V and 4 bases from J, leaving 16 bases between. Per the germline V gene, CDR1 is LNHDA and CDR2 is SQIVND (reference sequence).

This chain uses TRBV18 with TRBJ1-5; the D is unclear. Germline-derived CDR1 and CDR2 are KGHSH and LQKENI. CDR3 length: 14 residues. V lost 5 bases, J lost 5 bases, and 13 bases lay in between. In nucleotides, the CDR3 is TGTGCCAGCTCAAAATCCTACGGGGATCAGCCCCAGCATTTT. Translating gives CASSKSYGDQPQHF.

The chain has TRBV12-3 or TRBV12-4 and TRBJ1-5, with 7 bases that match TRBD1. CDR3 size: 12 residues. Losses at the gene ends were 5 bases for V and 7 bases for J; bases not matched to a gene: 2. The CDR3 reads CASSTGVQPQHF. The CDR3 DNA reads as TGTGCCAGCAGTACAGGGGTACAGCCCCAGCATTTT.

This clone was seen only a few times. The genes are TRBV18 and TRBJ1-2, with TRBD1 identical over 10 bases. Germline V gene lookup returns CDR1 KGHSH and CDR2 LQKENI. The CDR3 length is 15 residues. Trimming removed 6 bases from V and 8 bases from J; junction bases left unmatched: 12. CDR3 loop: CASSSPGQGHRGYTF. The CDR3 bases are TGTGCCAGCTCGTCTCCGGGACAGGGGCATCGAGGCTACACCTTC.

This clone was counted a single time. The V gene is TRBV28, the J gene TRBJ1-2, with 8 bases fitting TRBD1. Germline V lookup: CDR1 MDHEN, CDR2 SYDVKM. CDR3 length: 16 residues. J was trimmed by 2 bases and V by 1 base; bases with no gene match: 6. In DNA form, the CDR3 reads TGTGCCAGCAGTTTATTGGTACAGGGGGGGAACTATGGCTACACCTTC. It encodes CASSLLVQGGNYGYTF.

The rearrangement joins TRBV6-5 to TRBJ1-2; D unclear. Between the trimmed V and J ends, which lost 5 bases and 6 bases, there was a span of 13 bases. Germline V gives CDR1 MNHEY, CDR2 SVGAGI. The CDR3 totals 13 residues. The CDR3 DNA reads TGTGCCAGCAGTCGGCATAGGGAGGATGGCTACACCTTC. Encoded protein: CASSRHREDGYTF.

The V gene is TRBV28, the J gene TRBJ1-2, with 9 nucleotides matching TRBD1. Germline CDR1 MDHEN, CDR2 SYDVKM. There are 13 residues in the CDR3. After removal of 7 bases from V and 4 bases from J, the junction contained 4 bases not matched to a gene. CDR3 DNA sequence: TGTGCCAGCATTCCGGGACAGGGCTATGGCTACACCTTC. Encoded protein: CASIPGQGYGYTF.

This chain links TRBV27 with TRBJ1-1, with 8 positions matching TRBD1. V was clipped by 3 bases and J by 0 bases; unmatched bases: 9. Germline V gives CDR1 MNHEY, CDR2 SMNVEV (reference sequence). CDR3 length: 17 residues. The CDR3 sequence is CASSLTGAENMNTEAFF. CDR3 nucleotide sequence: TGTGCCAGCAGTTTGACAGGGGCCGAAAACATGAACACTGAAGCTTTCTTT.

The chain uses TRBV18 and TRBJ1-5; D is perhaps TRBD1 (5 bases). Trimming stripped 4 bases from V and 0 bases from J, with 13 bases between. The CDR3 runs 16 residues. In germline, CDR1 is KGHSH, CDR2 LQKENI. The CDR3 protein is CASSQERGNSNQPQHF. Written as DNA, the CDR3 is TGTGCCAGCTCACAGGAGCGGGGGAATAGCAATCAGCCCCAGCATTTT.

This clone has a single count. CDR3 residues: CASSSGRRDSTDTQYF. In DNA, the CDR3 is TGTGCCAGCAGCTCCGGAAGACGGGATAGCACAGATACGCAGTATTTT. The chain uses TRBV11-3 and TRBJ2-3; D is possibly TRBD2 (5 bases). This CDR3 contains 16 residues. CDR1 is SGHNT, CDR2 YENEEA, per germline. With 4 bases removed from V and 0 bases from J, the gap between germline ends came to 14 bases.

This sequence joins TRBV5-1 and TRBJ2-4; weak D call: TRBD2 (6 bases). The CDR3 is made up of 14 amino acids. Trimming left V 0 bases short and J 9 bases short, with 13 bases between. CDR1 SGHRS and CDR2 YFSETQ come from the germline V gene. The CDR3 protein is CASSLARERGIQYF. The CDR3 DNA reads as TGCGCCAGCAGCTTGGCCCGGGAGCGAGGCATTCAGTACTTC.

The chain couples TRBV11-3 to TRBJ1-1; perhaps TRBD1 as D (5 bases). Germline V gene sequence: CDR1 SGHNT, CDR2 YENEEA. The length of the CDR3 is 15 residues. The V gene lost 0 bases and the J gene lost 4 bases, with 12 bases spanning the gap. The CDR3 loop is CASSLEAGRSTEAFF. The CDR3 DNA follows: TGTGCCAGCAGCTTAGAGGCAGGGAGGAGCACTGAAGCTTTCTTT.